The 10 T cell receptor beta chains below all came from one sample that was sequenced in a study of T cell repertoires in cytomegalovirus infection. TCRdb processed the reads anew with MiXCR; each CDR3 protein has one entry. Found here are fewer than 300,000 distinct CDR3 sequences, over 20% of them singletons; the top ten hold roughly 14%. Source material: PBMCs. The receptors shown here come from a human donor in good health (CMV status not recorded). Some clones in this sample may be carry-over from other donors' samples.

The chain uses TRBV6-4 and TRBJ2-2; 9 bases map to TRBD2. CDR3 length: 14 residues. V trimming: 4 bases; J trimming: 7 bases; junction bases outside the gene matches: 4. The germline CDR1 and CDR2 sequences are MRHNA and SNTAGT. DNA for the CDR3: TGTGCCAGCAGTGTATTAGCGGGAGTCGGGGAGCTGTTTTTT. Its translation is CASSVLAGVGELFF.

This clonotype was picked up a small number of times. The chain employs TRBV2 and TRBJ1-1; D is ambiguous. V lost 2 bases and J lost 3, with 7 bases in between. Germline lookup yields CDR1 SNHLY and CDR2 FYNNEI. This CDR3 comprises 13 residues. The CDR3 loop is CASSESRDTEAFF. CDR3 DNA sequence: TGTGCCAGCAGTGAAAGTAGAGACACTGAAGCTTTCTTT.

This clonotype was observed a handful of times. This chain links TRBV9 with TRBJ2-7; no clear D. CDR1 is SGDLS, CDR2 YYNGEE, per germline. The CDR3 length is 14 residues. Trimming took 0 bases from V and 2 from J, leaving 9 bases between them. The CDR3 DNA is TGTGCCAGCAGCGTAGGTCACAAGCCCTACGAGCAGTACTTC. Translated: CASSVGHKPYEQYF.

V is TRBV24-1 and J is TRBJ2-1, with D possibly matching TRBD2 (5 bases). Germline CDR1 reads KGHDR; CDR2 reads SFDVKD. V lost 1 base to trimming and J lost 14 bases, with 14 bases between them. CDR3 size: 13 residues. As DNA, the CDR3 is TGTGCCACCAGTGATTTCGGACTCATCGGCGAGTTCTTC. It yields the protein CATSDFGLIGEFF.

The V gene is TRBV28, the J gene TRBJ2-2; no reliable D call. There are 13 residues in the CDR3. V lost 8 bases and J lost 4, with 11 bases in between. Looked up from germline, CDR1 is MDHEN and CDR2 is SYDVKM. CDR3 sequence (DNA): TGTGCCAGCTCTCGTCCGGCCACCGGGGAGCTGTTTTTT. It is translated as CASSRPATGELFF.

In this sample, this clonotype turned up a few times. This chain uses TRBV11-2 with TRBJ2-6; D gene uncertain. CDR3 length: 17 residues. CDR1 is SGHAT and CDR2 is FQNNGV in the germline V gene. The V gene lost 1 base and the J gene lost 0 bases, with 10 bases spanning the gap. The CDR3, as DNA: TGTGCCAGCAGCTTAGGGTTCCAACCCTCTGGGGCCAACGTCCTGACTTTC. It encodes CASSLGFQPSGANVLTF.

This rearrangement joins TRBV29-1 to TRBJ2-3; D remains ambiguous. The CDR3 is 12 amino acids. V was trimmed by 0 bases and J by 2 bases, leaving 3 bases between them. Germline lookup yields CDR1 SQVTM and CDR2 ANQGSEA. CDR3 DNA sequence: TGCAGCGTTGAAGAGCACACAGATACGCAGTATTTT. Its translation: CSVEEHTDTQYF.

This clonotype came up many times. The gene calls are TRBV7-2 and TRBJ1-1; TRBD1 is a possible D gene (5 bases). Trimming took off 1 base at V and 1 base at J, with 10 bases between the two ends. The CDR3 runs 15 residues. Germline-derived CDR1 and CDR2 are SGHTA and FQGNSA. The CDR3 nucleotides read TGTGCCAGCAGCTTAGATGGGGCGGGGAACACTGAAGCTTTCTTT. Encoded protein: CASSLDGAGNTEAFF.

This clonotype has just a few counts. The V gene is TRBV6-1, the J gene TRBJ1-1; the D is unclear. Germline values: CDR1 MNHNS, CDR2 SASEGT. The V and J ends lost 6 bases and 1 base respectively, with 9 bases between them. The CDR3 has 13 amino acids. CDR3 sequence (DNA): TGTGCCAGCAGCGGTAATGGGAACACTGAAGCTTTCTTT. Protein: CASSGNGNTEAFF.

This clonotype has a count of ten or more. The V and J genes are TRBV20-1 and TRBJ1-6; D is ambiguous. Trimming took 1 base from V and 7 from J, leaving 11 bases between them. Germline assignment: CDR1 DFQATT and CDR2 SNEGSKA (reference sequence). CDR3 length equals 14 residues. The CDR3 reads CSARAAGPNSPLHF. The CDR3 nucleotides are TGCAGTGCTAGAGCGGCAGGACCAAATTCACCCCTCCACTTT.